This T cell receptor (beta chain) was captured by sequencing in a study of T cell responses to AZD1222 COVID-19 vaccine. For the study at large: Pooling of second doses given at about 4 or about 12 weeks was done.

Overall study results and limits: Donors in the cohort were predominantly white British and more often female, and clonal diversity was possibly underestimated.

A few counts support this clone. Its specificity is not known. Profiled with immunoSEQ multiplex PCR; TCRdb holds only in-frame clones, not every one. The data show about 150,000 clones, approximately 90% seen once. V lost 8 bases to trimming and J lost 5 bases, with 10 bases between them. This CDR3 comprises 13 residues. Germline CDR1 and CDR2: PRHDT and FYEKMQ (reference sequence). The sample consisted of peripheral blood, taken on day 0 of AZD1222 vaccination. This chain uses TRBV13 with TRBJ1-6; D not certain. The TCR was taken from an adult in good health. The CDR3 protein is CASSPPDNSPLHF. The CDR3 DNA sequence: TGTGCCAGCTCTCCCCCAGATAATTCACCCCTCCACTTT. The variable domain in full, with the rest retrieved from reference TRBV13 and TRBJ1-6, is AAGVIQSPRHLIKEKRETATLKCYPIPRHDTVYWYQQGPGQDPQFLISFYEKMQSDKGSIPDRFSAQQFSDYHSELNMSSLELGDSALYFCASSPPDNSPLHFGNGTRLTVT.